Included here is one TCR beta chain sequence, with context. Its antigen is not identified. The entry originates in a study of CD8+ T cells in alopecia areata. Study information: Tofacitinib administration to treated patients was oral, at 5 to 10 mg twice daily.

Study conclusions and caveats: Lesional tissue from the scalp (especially in alopecia totalis/universalis) showed higher clonality than normal scalp.

From alopecia areata patients, lesional scalp punch biopsies and peripheral blood were collected. Cell sorting was applied to PBMCs, and CD4+ and CD8+ T cells were collected. Isolated RNA was reverse transcribed into cDNA used as the sequencing template. Profiling relied on immunoSEQ multiplex PCR, and the TCRdb table lists in-frame clones only, not all of them. The data show over 110,000 clones, about 51% seen once. The CDR3 has 11 amino acids. Trimming cost V 4 bases and J 3 bases, with 6 bases left between them. The V gene's germline CDR1 is GTSNPN and CDR2 SVGIG (reference sequence). This clonotype originated in a human donor with alopecia areata. This sample comprised CD4+ T cells sorted from blood, obtained at week 0. The chain links TRBV30 to TRBJ1-1; D gene ambiguous. The CDR3 DNA is TGTGCCTGGATGTATTACACTGAAGCTTTCTTT. It yields the protein CAWMYYTEAFF. Drawing the rest from reference TRBV30 and TRBJ1-1, the complete variable domain is SQTIHQWPATLVQPVGSPLSLECTVEGTSNPNLYWYRQAAGRGLQLLFYSVGIGQISSEVPQNLSASRPQDRQFILSSKKLLLSDSGFYLCAWMYYTEAFFGQGTRLTVV.